This TCR beta chain was identified in a study of blood T cells in healthy people across ages. The second PCR ran about 6 to 11 cycles with a sample-barcoded 5' primer and J-beta primers. One entry per CDR3 protein, called by TCRdb with MiXCR from the 5' RACE reads. The sample consists of about 930,000 distinct CDR3 sequences, under 35% of them appearing once. This clonotype appeared a few times. With 5 bases clipped from V and 7 bases from J, the junction kept 10 bases outside the gene matches. The length of the CDR3 is 14 residues. CDR1 is MDHEN and CDR2 is SYDVKM in the germline V gene. These data were also filed under a second study, of T cells of mothers and their children.

The chain has TRBV28 and TRBJ1-2, with 7 bases that match TRBD1. The sample comprised blood. The receptor comes from a woman aged 40 to 50 in good health. CDR3: CASSTALRGLGYTF. The DNA for the CDR3 is TGTGCCAGCAGTACCGCGTTGAGGGGGCTTGGCTACACCTTC.